The 30 T cell receptor beta chains listed next were all sequenced from one sample in a study of blood T cell repertoires in COVID-19. Measured with immunoSEQ multiplex PCR; TCRdb has only the in-frame clones, and not every one. The data hold a few hundred thousand clones, with 86% observed a single time. The specimen sequenced was peripheral blood. These receptors all come from a woman aged 50 to 60 with acute or convalescent COVID-19.

The chain links TRBV7-2 to TRBJ2-7; unclear D gene. V dropped 5 bases and J dropped 4 bases, with 12 bases sitting between them. CDR1 and CDR2 (germline): SGHTA, FQGNSA. This CDR3 comprises 13 residues. The CDR3: CASSDSQRYEQYF. The CDR3 DNA reads TGTGCCAGCAGCGATTCCCAACGGTACGAGCAGTACTTC.

In its sample, this clone was seen a few times. This sequence joins TRBV6-2 or TRBV6-3 and TRBJ2-7, with 9 positions matching TRBD1. V dropped 5 bases and J dropped 9; count of bases not matched to a gene: 11. There are 14 residues in the CDR3. Germline loops: CDR1 MNHEY, CDR2 SVGEGT. DNA for the CDR3: TGTGCCAGCAGTACCGGGACAGGGTCTCGGACGCAGTACTTC. This codes for CASSTGTGSRTQYF.

This sequence joins TRBV30 and TRBJ1-1; D gene ambiguous. Germline V lookup: CDR1 GTSNPN, CDR2 SVGIG (reference sequence). CDR3 length: 11 residues. V was shortened by 3 bases and J by 7 bases, with 9 bases between the two germline ends. CDR3: CAWRLSHEAFF. The CDR3 DNA is TGTGCCTGGAGGCTAAGCCATGAAGCTTTCTTT.

The CDR3 loop is CASRGQGGYEQYF. For the CDR3, the DNA is TGTGCCAGCAGGGGACAGGGAGGTTACGAGCAGTACTTC. The genes are TRBV7-9 and TRBJ2-7, with TRBD1 identical over 9 bases. Germline CDR1 and CDR2: SEHNR and FQNEAQ (reference sequence). After removal of 6 bases from V and 4 bases from J, the junction contained 4 bases not matched to a gene. This CDR3 has 13 residues.

This clone was seen a single time. This CDR3 is also generated by other DNA sequences in the sample. The chain uses TRBV5-1 and TRBJ1-5, with D hard to call. The CDR3 length is 14 residues. V was clipped by 0 bases and J by 0 bases, with 4 bases between them. Germline V gene data show CDR1 as SGHRS and CDR2 as YFSETQ. DNA of the CDR3: TGCGCCAGCAGCTTGGCCGGTAGCAATCAGCCCCAGCATTTT. It is translated as CASSLAGSNQPQHF.

The rearrangement uses TRBV6-5 and TRBJ1-5; D is possibly TRBD1 (6 bases). Germline loops: CDR1 MNHEY, CDR2 SVGAGI. The CDR3 sequence is 14 residues long. V lost 2 bases and J 6 bases, leaving 11 bases between the germline ends. CDR3 bases: TGTGCCAGCAGTTACCAGGGGTGGGGTCAGCCCCAGCATTTT. As protein: CASSYQGWGQPQHF.

This rearrangement joins TRBV5-1 to TRBJ2-7, with TRBD1 as a possible D gene (7 bases). The CDR3 is 16 amino acids. V was trimmed by 4 bases and J by 2 bases, leaving 19 bases between them. Germline V gives CDR1 SGHRS, CDR2 YFSETQ. CDR3 coding DNA: TGCGCCAGCAGCACTGCCTCCGCGGGACAGACCTACGAGCAGTACTTC. Translated: CASSTASAGQTYEQYF.

This chain joins TRBV21-1 and TRBJ2-7; the table names TRBD2, a call not compared with the DNA. TRBV21-1 is tagged as a pseudogene. The CDR3 contains 18 residues. As DNA, the CDR3 is TGTGCCAGCAGCAAAGCGCTTTCCCTAGCGGGAGCCTCCTACGAGCAGTACTTC. Protein sequence: CASSKALSLAGASYEQYF.

This chain joins TRBV7-8 and TRBJ1-4; D gene ambiguous. Germline CDR1 and CDR2: SGHVS and FQNEAQ. Trimming cost V 5 bases and J 2 bases, with 12 bases left between them. This CDR3 has 15 residues. The CDR3 DNA sequence: TGTGCCAGCAGCAATACACTAGGGACTAATGAAAAACTGTTTTTT. Its translation is CASSNTLGTNEKLFF.

This clone was recorded a few times. The chain carries TRBV24-1 and TRBJ2-7; TRBD1 aligns across 7 bases. V was clipped by 5 bases and J by 0 bases; unmatched bases: 0. There are 13 residues in the CDR3. The germline V gene has CDR1 KGHDR and CDR2 SFDVKD. In DNA form, the CDR3 reads TGTGCCACCAGTGGGGACAGCTCCTACGAGCAGTACTTC. It specifies CATSGDSSYEQYF.

The chain links TRBV7-3 to TRBJ2-1; the match to TRBD2 covers 10 bases. V was pared by 3 bases and J by 6 bases, with 5 bases of the junction left unmatched. This CDR3 is 15 amino acids long. The germline CDR1 and CDR2 sequences are SGHTA and FQGTGA. The CDR3 sequence is CASSFSGRNGNEQFF. In DNA, the CDR3 is TGTGCCAGCAGCTTTAGCGGGAGGAATGGCAATGAGCAGTTCTTC.

J is TRBJ2-5 and V is TRBV29-1, with 13 bases that match TRBD2. The CDR3 runs to 13 residues. The germline CDR1 and CDR2 sequences are SQVTM and ANQGSEA. The V and J ends lost 7 bases and 5 bases, in that order; junction bases with no gene match: 4. CDR3: CSATTSGGETQYF. The CDR3 DNA sequence: TGCAGCGCTACGACTAGCGGGGGGGAGACCCAGTACTTC.

The chain links TRBV3-1 (or the pseudogene TRBV3-2) to TRBJ1-1; possible D gene TRBD1, 5 bases. The CDR3 consists of 14 residues. V was pared by 0 bases and J by 8 bases, with 13 bases between. Germline V gene sequence: CDR1 LGHDT, CDR2 YNNKEL (reference sequence). CDR3 nucleotides: TGTGCCAGCAGCCAAGAGGGAGGACAATTAGAAGCTTTCTTT. It specifies CASSQEGGQLEAFF.

J is TRBJ2-6 and V is TRBV19; 12 bases line up with TRBD1. Germline-derived CDR1 and CDR2 are LNHDA and SQIVND (reference sequence). Germline trimming cut 4 bases from V and 1 base from J; bases unmatched to any gene: 5. This CDR3 has 18 residues. The CDR3: CASSRGTGGFSGANVLTF. For the CDR3, the DNA is TGTGCCAGTAGTAGGGGGACAGGGGGCTTTTCTGGGGCCAACGTCCTGACTTTC.

As regards this clone: The same CDR3 also results from other DNA sequences found in this sample. This chain links TRBV7-2 with TRBJ2-7; 8 bases line up with TRBD2. This CDR3 is 14 amino acids long. With 1 base clipped from V and 1 base from J, the junction kept 0 bases outside the gene matches. Germline assignment: CDR1 SGHTA and CDR2 FQGNSA. CDR3 in amino acids: CASSLGGRSYEQYF. In DNA, the CDR3 is TGTGCCAGCAGCTTAGGCGGGAGGTCCTACGAGCAGTACTTC. The full variable domain, its missing parts supplied by reference TRBV7-2 and TRBJ2-7, is GAGVSQSPSNKVTEKGKDVELRCDPISGHTALYWYRQSLGQGLEFLIYFQGNSAPDKSGLPSDRFSAERTGGSVSTLTIQRTQQEDSAVYLCASSLGGRSYEQYFGPGTRLTVT.

This clone was counted a few times. Here the CDR3 omits its conserved ending phenylalanine or tryptophan, so a read error is the likely source. The limits of the CDR3 on the DNA are not certain, so only TCRdb's listed CDR3 is given. This chain connects TRBV3-1 (or the pseudogene TRBV3-2) to TRBJ1-3; the table's D call, TRBD1, was not checked against the DNA. Germline assignment: CDR1 LGHDT and CDR2 YNNKEL (reference sequence). Termini included, the CDR3 measures 13 amino acids. The chain's CDR3 is CASSQGQPSPCSE.

The chain combines TRBV19 with TRBJ2-7; 9 nucleotides agree with TRBD1. V shed 6 bases, J shed 1 base, and the junction held 7 bases outside the gene matches. Germline-derived CDR1 and CDR2 are LNHDA and SQIVND (reference sequence). The CDR3 is 15 amino acids. The CDR3 DNA reads as TGTGCCAGTAGGCAAGGGACAGGGAGGTCCTACGAGCAGTACTTC. This sequence encodes CASRQGTGRSYEQYF.

The J gene is TRBJ2-2, the V gene TRBV6-2 or TRBV6-3; TRBD1 aligns across 8 bases. CDR3 length: 14 residues. Trimming removed 5 bases from V and 5 bases from J; junction bases left unmatched: 4. Germline V CDR1 and CDR2: MNHEY, SVGEGT. CDR3 in DNA: TGTGCCAGCAGTAAAAACAGGGGGACCGGGGAGCTGTTTTTT. Its translation: CASSKNRGTGELFF.

The gene calls are TRBV7-2 and TRBJ2-4; D is perhaps TRBD2 (7 bases). The CDR3 totals 13 residues. V dropped 5 bases and J dropped 8 bases, with 13 bases sitting between them. Germline V gives CDR1 SGHTA, CDR2 FQGNSA. CDR3 region: CASSDRGAYIQYF. The CDR3 coding sequence is TGTGCCAGCAGCGACCGGGGGGCATACATTCAGTACTTC.

The rearrangement uses TRBV11-2 and TRBJ2-4; TRBD1 might be the D (6 bases). Germline V gene sequence: CDR1 SGHAT, CDR2 FQNNGV. This CDR3 has 14 amino acids. V gave up 4 bases and J gave up 6 bases, with 13 bases separating them. CDR3 sequence reads: CASSSTGILNIQYF. The DNA for the CDR3 is TGTGCCAGCAGCTCTACAGGGATCTTAAACATTCAGTACTTC.

CDR3 nucleotide sequence: TGCGCCAGCAGCATAGGACTAGCGGGAGCCCTTCCAGCCACAGATACGCAGTATTTT. Translated: CASSIGLAGALPATDTQYF. The chain carries TRBV5-1 and TRBJ2-3; 13 nucleotides line up with TRBD2. Germline CDR1 and CDR2: SGHRS and YFSETQ. The V and J ends lost 4 bases and 2 bases, in that order; junction bases with no gene match: 13. This CDR3 region has 19 residues.

V gene TRBV5-6 combines with J gene TRBJ1-1; D gene ambiguous. V shed 5 bases and J shed 1 base, with 9 bases lying between them. Germline V lookup: CDR1 SGHDT, CDR2 YYEEEE. CDR3 length: 13 amino acids. This CDR3 is CASRPGSNTEAFF. In nucleotides, the CDR3 is TGTGCCAGCAGACCCGGGTCGAACACTGAAGCTTTCTTT. The variable domain in full, with the rest retrieved from reference TRBV5-6 and TRBJ1-1, is DAGVTQSPTHLIKTRGQQVTLRCSPKSGHDTVSWYQQALGQGPQFIFQYYEEEERQRGNFPDRFSGHQFPNYSSELNVNALLLGDSALYLCASRPGSNTEAFFGQGTRLTVV.

The chain has TRBV5-5 and TRBJ2-7; TRBD2 matches 7 bases. V dropped 4 bases and J dropped 2; count of bases not matched to a gene: 9. Per the germline V gene, CDR1 is SGHKS and CDR2 is YYEKEE (reference sequence). This CDR3 has 15 residues. Here the CDR3 reads CASSPWDYLPYEQYF. As DNA, the CDR3 is TGTGCCAGCAGCCCCTGGGACTATCTACCCTACGAGCAGTACTTC.

The chain employs TRBV18 and TRBJ1-1; 7 bases are shared with TRBD1. Trimming took 3 bases from V and 3 from J; bases not matched to a gene: 10. This CDR3 is built from 16 residues. Germline V gene sequence: CDR1 KGHSH, CDR2 LQKENI. DNA of the CDR3: TGTGCCAGCTCACCCCGAACCAGGGGGTCGGACACTGAAGCTTTCTTT. Translating gives CASSPRTRGSDTEAFF.

The genes are TRBV18 and TRBJ2-3; 10 nucleotides align to TRBD2. CDR1 is KGHSH, CDR2 LQKENI, per germline. The CDR3 extends over 15 amino acids. V dropped 6 bases and J dropped 8; count of bases not matched to a gene: 11. The CDR3 sequence is CASSPVSGRGTTQYF. The CDR3, as DNA: TGTGCCAGCTCCCCCGTCAGCGGGAGGGGAACTACGCAGTATTTT.

This clone was observed once. This chain links TRBV18 with TRBJ2-1, with 10 bases matching TRBD2. Germline V gene data show CDR1 as KGHSH and CDR2 as LQKENI. This CDR3 has 15 residues. V was pared by 1 base and J by 7 bases, with 4 bases of the junction left unmatched. The CDR3 DNA is TGTGCCAGCTCACCACGGCTAGCGGGAGATAATGAGCAGTTCTTC. Translated: CASSPRLAGDNEQFF. The variable domain in full, completed from reference TRBV18 and TRBJ2-1, reads NAGVMQNPRHLVRRRGQEARLRCSPMKGHSHVYWYRQLPEEGLKFMVYLQKENIIDESGMPKERFSAEFPKEGPSILRIQQVVRGDSAAYFCASSPRLAGDNEQFFGPGTRLTVL.

V and J are TRBV30 and TRBJ2-1; D gene ambiguous. CDR3 length: 14 amino acids. The germline V gene encodes CDR1 GTSNPN and CDR2 SVGIG (reference sequence). V lost 4 bases to trimming and J lost 8 bases, with 18 bases between them. CDR3 amino acids: CAWNGNLMYDEQFF. The DNA for the CDR3 is TGTGCCTGGAATGGCAATTTGATGTATGATGAGCAGTTCTTC.

The gene calls are TRBV28 and TRBJ2-3; D unresolved. Trimming took off 6 bases at V and 7 bases at J, with 14 bases between the two ends. This CDR3 spans 13 amino acids. Germline V gives CDR1 MDHEN, CDR2 SYDVKM. The CDR3 loop is CASSLSRANTQYF. The CDR3 DNA follows: TGTGCCAGCAGCCTTTCTCGCGCCAATACGCAGTATTTT.

V usage is TRBV2 and J usage is TRBJ1-1; TRBD1 agrees at 8 bases. The CDR3 spans 13 residues. CDR1 and CDR2 (germline): SNHLY, FYNNEI. The ends lost 7 bases at V and 3 bases at J; junction bases unmatched: 4. The CDR3 spells CASITQGDTEAFF. The CDR3 bases are TGTGCCAGCATTACACAGGGGGACACTGAAGCTTTCTTT.

The rearrangement links TRBV18 to TRBJ2-5; 9 bases match TRBD2. With 3 bases clipped from V and 5 bases from J, the junction kept 10 bases outside the gene matches. This CDR3 spans 16 amino acids. Germline CDR1 KGHSH, CDR2 LQKENI. CDR3 DNA: TGTGCCAGCTCACCTTTCCTAGCGGGGACGGGGGAGACCCAGTACTTC. As protein: CASSPFLAGTGETQYF.